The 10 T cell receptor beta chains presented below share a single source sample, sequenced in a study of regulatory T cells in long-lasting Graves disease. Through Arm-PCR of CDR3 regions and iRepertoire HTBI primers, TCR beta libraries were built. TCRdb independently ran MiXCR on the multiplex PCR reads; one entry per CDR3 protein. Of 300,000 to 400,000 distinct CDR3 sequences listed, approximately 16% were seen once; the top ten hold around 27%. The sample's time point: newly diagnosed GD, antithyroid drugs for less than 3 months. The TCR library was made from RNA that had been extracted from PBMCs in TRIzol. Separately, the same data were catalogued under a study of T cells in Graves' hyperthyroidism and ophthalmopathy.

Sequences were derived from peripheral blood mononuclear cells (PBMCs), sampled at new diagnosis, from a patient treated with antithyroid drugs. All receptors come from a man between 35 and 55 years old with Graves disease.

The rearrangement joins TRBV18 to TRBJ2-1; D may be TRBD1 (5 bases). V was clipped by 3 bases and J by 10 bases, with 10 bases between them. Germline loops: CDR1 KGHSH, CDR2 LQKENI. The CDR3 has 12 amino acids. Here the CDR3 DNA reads TGTGCCAGCTCACCGACAGCCTACGAGCAGTTCTTC. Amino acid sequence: CASSPTAYEQFF.

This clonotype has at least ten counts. The CDR3: CASSEYGVSEAFF. CDR3 coding DNA: TGTGCCAGCAGTGAATATGGGGTATCTGAAGCTTTCTTT. This rearrangement joins TRBV2 to TRBJ1-1; D is undetermined. V shed 2 bases and J shed 6 bases, with 10 bases lying between them. There are 13 residues in the CDR3. The germline V gene has CDR1 SNHLY and CDR2 FYNNEI.

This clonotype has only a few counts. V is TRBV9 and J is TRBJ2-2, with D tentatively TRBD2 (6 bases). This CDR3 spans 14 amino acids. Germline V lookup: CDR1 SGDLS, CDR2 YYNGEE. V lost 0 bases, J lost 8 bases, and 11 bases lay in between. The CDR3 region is CASSVVPGGGELFF. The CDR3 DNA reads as TGTGCCAGCAGCGTAGTGCCAGGAGGGGGGGAGCTGTTTTTT.

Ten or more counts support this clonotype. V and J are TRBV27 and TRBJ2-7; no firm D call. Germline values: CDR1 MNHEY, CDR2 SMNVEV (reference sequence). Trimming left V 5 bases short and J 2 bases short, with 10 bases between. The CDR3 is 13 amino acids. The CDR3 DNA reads TGTGCCAGCAGTCCGTGGACCACCTACGAGCAGTACTTC. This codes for CASSPWTTYEQYF.

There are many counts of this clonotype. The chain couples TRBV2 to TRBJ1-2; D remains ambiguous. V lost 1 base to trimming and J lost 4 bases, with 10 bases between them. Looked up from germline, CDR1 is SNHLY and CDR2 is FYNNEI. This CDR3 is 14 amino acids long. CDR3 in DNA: TGTGCCAGCAGTGAAGAAGGAGGGTTCTATGGCTACACCTTC. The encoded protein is CASSEEGGFYGYTF.

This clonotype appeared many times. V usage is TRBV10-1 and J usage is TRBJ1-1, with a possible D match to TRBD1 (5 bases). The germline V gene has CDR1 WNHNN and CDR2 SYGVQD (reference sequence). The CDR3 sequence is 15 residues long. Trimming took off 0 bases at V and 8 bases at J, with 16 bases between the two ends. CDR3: CASSESTAAGKEAFF. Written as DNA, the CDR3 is TGCGCCAGCAGTGAGTCGACGGCGGCAGGGAAGGAAGCTTTCTTT.

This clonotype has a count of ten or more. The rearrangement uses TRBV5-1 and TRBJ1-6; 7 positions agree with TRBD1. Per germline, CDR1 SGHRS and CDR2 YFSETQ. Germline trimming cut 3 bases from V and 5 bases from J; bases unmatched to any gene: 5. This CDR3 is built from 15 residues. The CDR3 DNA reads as TGCGCCAGCAGCTGGGCGGGACAGAATAATTCACCCCTCCACTTT. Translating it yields CASSWAGQNNSPLHF.

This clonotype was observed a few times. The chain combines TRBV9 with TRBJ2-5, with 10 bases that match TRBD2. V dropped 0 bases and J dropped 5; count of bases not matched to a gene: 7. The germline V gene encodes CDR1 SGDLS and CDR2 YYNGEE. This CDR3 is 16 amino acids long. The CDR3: CASSVGETSGYETQYF. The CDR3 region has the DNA TGTGCCAGCAGCGTAGGGGAGACTAGCGGGTATGAGACCCAGTACTTC.

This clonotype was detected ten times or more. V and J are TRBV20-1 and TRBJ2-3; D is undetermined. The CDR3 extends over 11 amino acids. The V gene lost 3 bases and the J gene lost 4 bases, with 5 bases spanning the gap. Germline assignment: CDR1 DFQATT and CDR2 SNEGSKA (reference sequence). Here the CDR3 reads CSARTADTQYF. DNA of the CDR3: TGCAGTGCTAGGACGGCAGATACGCAGTATTTT.

CDR3 sequence reads: CASRTGGFTEAFF. CDR3 in DNA: TGTGCCAGCAGGACAGGGGGCTTCACTGAAGCTTTCTTT. The chain uses TRBV2 and TRBJ1-1, with 10 bases that match TRBD1. The germline CDR1 and CDR2 sequences are SNHLY and FYNNEI. The CDR3 is 13 residues long. The ends lost 6 bases at V and 4 bases at J; junction bases unmatched: 2.